The clone carrying this T cell receptor (beta chain) was seen only a few times. Its antigen is unknown. The sample comes from a study of T-cell memory formation after mild COVID-19. Study-level results: The study found balanced CD4/CD8 in clones contracting day 15 to 85 and a CD4+ lean in later expanders.

V lost 6 bases, J lost 8 bases, and 15 bases stayed unmatched. The V gene's germline CDR1 is SQVTM and CDR2 ANQGSEA. This CDR3 spans 14 amino acids. UMIs and sample barcodes were carried by the TCR alpha and TCR beta cDNA libraries that 5'RACE produced using constant-segment primers. MiXCR, run by TCRdb on the 5' RACE reads, gives a single entry per CDR3 protein. The table lists roughly 450,000 distinct CDR3 sequences, around a sixth of them singletons. This TCR was sampled from an adult woman who had mild COVID-19 (a few samples of this study predate the infection). Cell type and time point are not known. Sequencing was done on a sample of PBMCs or a T cell subset sorted from them (not recorded which). The J gene is TRBJ1-1, the V gene TRBV29-1, with TRBD1 identical over 7 bases. CDR3 sequence: CSVTGAVGTQEAFF. The CDR3 nucleotides are TGCAGCGTCACAGGGGCTGTGGGAACCCAAGAAGCTTTCTTT.